This T cell receptor beta chain was identified during a study of T-cell memory formation after mild COVID-19. Whole-study results and caveats: Within pre-infection memory, some responding clones were found, suggesting cross-reactive memory joined. Clones contracting day 15 to 85 were balanced CD4/CD8; later expanders leaned CD4+. Of the contracting clones, CD4+ ones lay mainly in CM and EM, and CD8+ ones in EMRA.

The J segment lost 1 base and the V segment lost 5 bases, leaving 8 bases of the junction unmatched. Germline CDR1 and CDR2: SGHTA and FQGNSA. The CDR3 runs 16 residues. This clonotype came up many times. What it binds is not known. UMIs and sample barcodes were carried by the TCR alpha and TCR beta cDNA libraries that 5'RACE produced using constant-segment primers. TCRdb recomputed calls from the 5' RACE reads with MiXCR, one row per CDR3 protein. The sample lists 25,000 to 35,000 distinct CDR3 sequences, about 7.4% seen once, with roughly 14% in the top ten. This receptor was identified in an adult woman who had mild COVID-19 (a few samples of this study predate the infection). Cell type and time point are not known. V usage is TRBV7-2 and J usage is TRBJ2-3; 8 nucleotides align to TRBD2. The sequencing sample was made of PBMCs or a T cell subset sorted from them (not recorded which). CDR3 bases: TGTGCCAGCAGCCCCCGGACCGGGAGGGGCACAGATACGCAGTATTTT. This encodes CASSPRTGRGTDTQYF.